The rows below give T cell receptor beta chains drawn from one sample of a study of identifying expanded T cells in peripheral blood. Produced via immunoSEQ multiplex PCR; TCRdb's table is partial and in-frame only. The table records about 85,000 clones, 88% of them present only once. What was sequenced was blood. Source of these receptors: a person aged 18-70 years in good health. CDR3s include the opening cysteine and the closing phenylalanine or tryptophan. The order of the fields is clone size, V gene, D gene, J gene, CDR3 DNA, CDR3 protein. A D gene is named only where the DNA matches it firmly. Part of the rows lack a size; the others show once, few, many or a class for expanded clones.

abundance: NA; v_gene: TRBV5-4; d_gene: TRBD2; j_gene: TRBJ2-5; CDR3nt: TGTGCCAGCAGGGTCGGCGGCGGGGGGTTTCCAGAGACCCAGTACTTC; CDR3aa: CASRVGGGGFPETQYF
abundance: NA; v_gene: TRBV6-5; d_gene: NA; j_gene: TRBJ2-7; CDR3nt: TGTGCCAGCAGTTACTCCGGCGGGGAGTCCTACGAGCAGTACTTC; CDR3aa: CASSYSGGESYEQYF
abundance: NA; v_gene: TRBV11-3; d_gene: NA; j_gene: TRBJ1-1; CDR3nt: TGTGCCAGCAGCTTAGACAGCACTAACACTGAAGCTTTCTTT; CDR3aa: CASSLDSTNTEAFF
abundance: NA; v_gene: TRBV15; d_gene: NA; j_gene: TRBJ2-1; CDR3nt: TGTGCCACCAGCAGCCGGGACCTCGAACCCAGTGAGCAGTTCTTC; CDR3aa: CATSSRDLEPSEQFF
abundance: once; v_gene: TRBV7-8; d_gene: NA; j_gene: TRBJ2-7; CDR3nt: TGTGCCAGCAGCTCTACAGTAACCTACGAGCAGTACTTC; CDR3aa: CASSSTVTYEQYF
abundance: NA; v_gene: TRBV4-3; d_gene: NA; j_gene: TRBJ2-7; CDR3nt: TGCGCCAGCAGCCGTGAGGGGGGCAGGGGGATCGGGGAGCAGTACTTC; CDR3aa: CASSREGGRGIGEQYF
abundance: once; v_gene: TRBV4-3; d_gene: NA; j_gene: TRBJ1-2; CDR3nt: TGCGCCAGCAGCCAAGAAGAGGGAACAGTCTATGGCTACACCTTC; CDR3aa: CASSQEEGTVYGYTF
abundance: NA; v_gene: TRBV29-1; d_gene: TRBD2; j_gene: TRBJ2-1; CDR3nt: TGCAGCGTTGAAGGGGTCATTAGCGGGGCCTCCTACAATGAGCAGTTCTTC; CDR3aa: CSVEGVISGASYNEQFF
abundance: NA; v_gene: TRBV5-6; d_gene: NA; j_gene: TRBJ2-2; CDR3nt: TGTGCCAGCAGGCCGCCTGGACCCGGGGAGCTGTTTTTT; CDR3aa: CASRPPGPGELFF
abundance: NA; v_gene: TRBV6-5; d_gene: TRBD2; j_gene: TRBJ2-5; CDR3nt: TGTGCCAGCACCCACCGGGGGGGGCCCCAAGAGACCCAGTACTTC; CDR3aa: CASTHRGGPQETQYF
abundance: NA; v_gene: TRBV28; d_gene: TRBD1; j_gene: TRBJ2-5; CDR3nt: TGTGCCAGCAGTTTGGGGACAGGGGGCCAAGAGACCCAGTACTTC; CDR3aa: CASSLGTGGQETQYF
abundance: NA; v_gene: TRBV29-1; d_gene: NA; j_gene: TRBJ2-3; CDR3nt: TGCAGCCCGCGGGTCCCTGGGGATACGCAGTATTTT; CDR3aa: CSPRVPGDTQYF
abundance: few; v_gene: TRBV19; d_gene: NA; j_gene: TRBJ2-7; CDR3nt: TGTGCCAGTAGTATCGTGGGTAGGCCACCCTACGAGCAGTACTTC; CDR3aa: CASSIVGRPPYEQYF
abundance: NA; v_gene: TRBV7-9; d_gene: TRBD2; j_gene: TRBJ2-2; CDR3nt: TGTGCCAGCCTACGGGGGGGCTACACCGGGGAGCTGTTTTTT; CDR3aa: CASLRGGYTGELFF
abundance: NA; v_gene: TRBV11-2; d_gene: NA; j_gene: TRBJ2-3; CDR3nt: TGTGCCAGCAGCTTTTCAATGGGGGCGCTAATAGATACGCAGTATTTT; CDR3aa: CASSFSMGALIDTQYF
abundance: once; v_gene: TRBV7-9; d_gene: NA; j_gene: TRBJ2-7; CDR3nt: TGTGCCAGCAGCTCGGACATGGGCCACGAGCAGTACTTC; CDR3aa: CASSSDMGHEQYF
abundance: NA; v_gene: TRBV7-9; d_gene: NA; j_gene: TRBJ2-2; CDR3nt: TGTGCCAGCAGCTCCGGGACAATCACCGGGGAGCTGTTTTTT; CDR3aa: CASSSGTITGELFF
abundance: NA; v_gene: TRBV19; d_gene: NA; j_gene: TRBJ1-2; CDR3nt: TGTGCCAGTAGGGTCGGAGAGCACTATGGCTACACCTTC; CDR3aa: CASRVGEHYGYTF
abundance: once; v_gene: TRBV19; d_gene: TRBD1; j_gene: TRBJ2-5; CDR3nt: TGTGCCACCCCTCAAGGGGACAGGGCTAAAGAGACCCAGTACTTC; CDR3aa: CATPQGDRAKETQYF
abundance: once; v_gene: TRBV9; d_gene: TRBD2; j_gene: TRBJ2-1; CDR3nt: TGTGCCAGCAGCCTGGGGACTAGCGGGGGGCTGGGGCAGTTCTTC; CDR3aa: CASSLGTSGGLGQFF
abundance: NA; v_gene: TRBV5-6; d_gene: NA; j_gene: TRBJ2-7; CDR3nt: TGTGCCAGCAGCTGGGGGGCAGCATCCTACGAGCAGTACTTC; CDR3aa: CASSWGAASYEQYF
abundance: NA; v_gene: TRBV30; d_gene: TRBD1; j_gene: TRBJ2-2; CDR3nt: TGTGCCTTGGACAGGGACGACGGGGAGCTGTTTTTT; CDR3aa: CALDRDDGELFF
abundance: NA; v_gene: TRBV5-1; d_gene: NA; j_gene: TRBJ1-1; CDR3nt: TGCGCCAGCAGCCGTGCTTTTCTGGGGTTGGAGAACACTGAAGCTTTCTTT; CDR3aa: CASSRAFLGLENTEAFF
abundance: NA; v_gene: TRBV27; d_gene: NA; j_gene: TRBJ2-1; CDR3nt: TGTGCCAGCAGTTTATCGTCGAGGCGAGGGGAGTTCTTC; CDR3aa: CASSLSSRRGEFF
abundance: NA; v_gene: TRBV29-1; d_gene: NA; j_gene: TRBJ2-5; CDR3nt: TGCAGCGTTGTACAGGGTGGAGAGACCCAGTACTTC; CDR3aa: CSVVQGGETQYF
abundance: once; v_gene: TRBV11-3; d_gene: TRBD1; j_gene: TRBJ2-1; CDR3nt: TGTGCCAGCAGCTTACGAACAGGGGGCAAGGATGAGCAGTTCTTC; CDR3aa: CASSLRTGGKDEQFF
abundance: NA; v_gene: TRBV4-3; d_gene: NA; j_gene: TRBJ2-1; CDR3nt: TGCGCCAGCAGCCAAACCGCTTGGCCGGGACGAAGTTGCTTCTTC; CDR3aa: CASSQTAWPGRSCFF
abundance: NA; v_gene: TRBV29-1; d_gene: NA; j_gene: TRBJ2-5; CDR3nt: TGCAGCGTTGAAGCCGGGGGGCATCAGCGAGCGGAAGAGACCCAGTACTTC; CDR3aa: CSVEAGGHQRAEETQYF
abundance: few; v_gene: TRBV5-6; d_gene: TRBD1; j_gene: TRBJ1-1; CDR3nt: TGTGCCAGCAGCCCTCGACTTTCGGACAGGGAAGCTTTCTTT; CDR3aa: CASSPRLSDREAFF
abundance: NA; v_gene: TRBV7-2; d_gene: TRBD2; j_gene: TRBJ2-5; CDR3nt: TGTGCCAGCAGCGTTAAAAGCGGGGGCGGTTACGAGACCCAGTACTTC; CDR3aa: CASSVKSGGGYETQYF
abundance: NA; v_gene: TRBV2; d_gene: TRBD1; j_gene: TRBJ1-5; CDR3nt: TGTGCCAGCACCCCGGGACAGGGAGTTGTGATTCAGCCCCAGCATTTT; CDR3aa: CASTPGQGVVIQPQHF
abundance: NA; v_gene: TRBV7-6; d_gene: NA; j_gene: TRBJ2-1; CDR3nt: TGTGCCACCGGGCTAGGGGGTGAGCAGTTCTTC; CDR3aa: CATGLGGEQFF
abundance: NA; v_gene: TRBV5-4; d_gene: TRBD2; j_gene: TRBJ2-3; CDR3nt: TGTGCCAGCAGGCGGGAGACTAGCACAGATACGCAGTATTTT; CDR3aa: CASRRETSTDTQYF
abundance: few; v_gene: TRBV19; d_gene: TRBD1; j_gene: TRBJ1-1; CDR3nt: TGTGCCAGCCGAGGACAGGGGAACACTGAAGCTTTCTTT; CDR3aa: CASRGQGNTEAFF
abundance: NA; v_gene: TRBV27; d_gene: NA; j_gene: TRBJ2-1; CDR3nt: TGTGCCAGCAGTTCATCCACCTCCTACAATGAGCAGTTCTTC; CDR3aa: CASSSSTSYNEQFF
abundance: NA; v_gene: TRBV7-8; d_gene: NA; j_gene: TRBJ1-1; CDR3nt: TGTGCCAGCAGCTTCAGGGTAGGTACTGAAGCTTTCTTT; CDR3aa: CASSFRVGTEAFF
abundance: NA; v_gene: TRBV6-1; d_gene: NA; j_gene: TRBJ2-7; CDR3nt: TGTGCCAGCAGTGACTTGGGTGGGGGCTCCTACGAGCAGTACTTC; CDR3aa: CASSDLGGGSYEQYF
abundance: NA; v_gene: TRBV18; d_gene: TRBD1; j_gene: TRBJ1-2; CDR3nt: TGTGCCAGCTCACGGGGGACAGACCCTAACTATGGCTACACCTTC; CDR3aa: CASSRGTDPNYGYTF
abundance: NA; v_gene: TRBV2; d_gene: NA; j_gene: TRBJ1-5; CDR3nt: TGTGCCAGCGGGGGGAGGGTTTTTCAGCCCCAGCATTTT; CDR3aa: CASGGRVFQPQHF
abundance: NA; v_gene: TRBV7-2; d_gene: TRBD2; j_gene: TRBJ2-1; CDR3nt: TGTGCCAGCAGCGGTTGGGGGAGGGGTAATGAGCAGTTCTTC; CDR3aa: CASSGWGRGNEQFF
abundance: NA; v_gene: TRBV5-4; d_gene: NA; j_gene: TRBJ2-3; CDR3nt: TGTGCCAGCAGCCTGCAGACAGATACGCAGTATTTT; CDR3aa: CASSLQTDTQYF
abundance: NA; v_gene: TRBV9; d_gene: NA; j_gene: TRBJ1-1; CDR3nt: TGTGCCAGCAGCGCCAGGGAAAAGGGTCCTGAAGCTTTCTTT; CDR3aa: CASSAREKGPEAFF
abundance: NA; v_gene: TRBV18; d_gene: NA; j_gene: TRBJ1-6; CDR3nt: TGTGCCAGCTCACCAAATGGGCGGGATTCACCCCTCCACTTT; CDR3aa: CASSPNGRDSPLHF
abundance: many; v_gene: TRBV18; d_gene: NA; j_gene: TRBJ1-5; CDR3nt: TGTGCCAGCTCACCTGACCTCCCCAGGGAGAGCAATCAGCCCCAGCATTTT; CDR3aa: CASSPDLPRESNQPQHF
abundance: NA; v_gene: TRBV7-9; d_gene: TRBD1; j_gene: TRBJ1-4; CDR3nt: TGTGCCAGCAGCGTACGGACAGGTTGGAGCGAAAAACTGTTTTTT; CDR3aa: CASSVRTGWSEKLFF
abundance: NA; v_gene: TRBV2; d_gene: NA; j_gene: TRBJ2-5; CDR3nt: TGTGCCAGCAACCGACCCCCGACTAGTAAAGAGACCCAGTACTTC; CDR3aa: CASNRPPTSKETQYF
abundance: NA; v_gene: TRBV13; d_gene: TRBD1; j_gene: TRBJ2-1; CDR3nt: TGTGCCAGCAGCTTAGTCCTAGTCGACAGGGGTGAGCAGTTCTTC; CDR3aa: CASSLVLVDRGEQFF
abundance: NA; v_gene: TRBV6-5; d_gene: TRBD1; j_gene: TRBJ1-2; CDR3nt: TGTGCCAGCCGGGGACAGGGGGCGAATAACTATGGCTACACCTTC; CDR3aa: CASRGQGANNYGYTF
abundance: NA; v_gene: TRBV28; d_gene: NA; j_gene: TRBJ1-3; CDR3nt: TGTGCCAGCAGTTTAGCGGACCGCTCTGGAAACACCATATATTTT; CDR3aa: CASSLADRSGNTIYF
abundance: NA; v_gene: TRBV7-8; d_gene: NA; j_gene: TRBJ2-5; CDR3nt: TGTGCCAGCAGCTTAAATACGGCGGGGGCGGATATCGAACAGACCCAGTACTTC; CDR3aa: CASSLNTAGADIEQTQYF
abundance: NA; v_gene: TRBV19; d_gene: TRBD1; j_gene: TRBJ1-5; CDR3nt: TGTGCCACGTTACAGGGGGCCAATCAGCCCCAGCATTTT; CDR3aa: CATLQGANQPQHF
abundance: NA; v_gene: TRBV4-3; d_gene: NA; j_gene: TRBJ2-5; CDR3nt: TGCGCCAGCAGCCAAGAATCGGCGAGGGGCAGGGTGGTTAAAGAGACCCAGTACTTC; CDR3aa: CASSQESARGRVVKETQYF